This T cell receptor beta chain stems from a study of T-cell memory formation after mild COVID-19. Study observations and caveats: Memory sampled before infection contained some responding clones, suggesting cross-reactive memory joined.

This clonotype was observed at least ten times. What it recognizes is unknown. The CDR3 has 16 amino acids. Trimming removed 3 bases at V and 0 bases at J, with 14 bases between. Germline CDR1 reads SGDLS; CDR2 reads YYNGEE. TCRdb ran MiXCR on the 5' RACE reads and lists one entry per CDR3 protein. Counted here are approximately 300,000 distinct CDR3 sequences, about 15% occurring once; the ten biggest clones make up about a fifth. This sequence was found in a man aged 18 to 30 who had mild COVID-19 (a few samples of this study predate the infection). Cell type and time point are not known. The chain uses TRBV9 and TRBJ2-3; TRBD2 might be the D (7 bases). Sequencing was performed on PBMCs or a T cell subset sorted from them (not recorded which). For the CDR3, the DNA is TGTGCCAGCAGCGCCGGCGGGGGCACTAGCACAGATACGCAGTATTTT. Protein sequence: CASSAGGGTSTDTQYF.